The 25 T cell receptor beta chains presented below share a single source sample, sequenced in a study of regulatory T cells in long-lasting Graves disease. Time point denoted: newly diagnosed GD, antithyroid drugs for less than 3 months. PBMCs provided the RNA from which the TCR library was made. iRepertoire HTBI primers and Arm-PCR of CDR3 regions built TCR beta libraries. In TCRdb, the multiplex PCR reads were re-called with MiXCR into one record per CDR3 protein. The sample includes a few hundred thousand distinct CDR3 sequences, about 17% of them seen just once. These data were also reused for a study on T cells in Graves' hyperthyroidism and ophthalmopathy.

The sample was peripheral blood mononuclear cells (PBMCs), taken at new diagnosis, from a patient treated with antithyroid drugs. Receptors originate from a woman aged 18-30 years with Graves disease.

This clonotype was counted ten times or more. V is TRBV12-3 or TRBV12-4 and J is TRBJ1-2; D is undetermined. The CDR3 is 15 amino acids. V lost 5 bases to trimming and J lost 0 bases, with 13 bases between them. CDR3 amino acids: CASSATRRSNYGYTF. CDR3 nucleotide sequence: TGTGCCAGCAGTGCCACCCGGAGGTCTAACTATGGCTACACCTTC.

This clonotype was counted a single time. V is TRBV5-4 and J is TRBJ2-1; D possibly corresponds to TRBD2 (5 bases). CDR3 length equals 15 residues. CDR1 SGHNT and CDR2 YYREEE come from the germline V gene (reference sequence). Trimming took 6 bases from V and 3 from J, leaving 16 bases between them. CDR3 sequence: CASTQTDSVYNEQFF. In DNA, the CDR3 is TGTGCCAGCACCCAGACGGACTCGGTCTACAATGAGCAGTTCTTC. Based on the CDR3 plus reference TRBV5-4 and TRBJ2-1, the full variable domain is ETGVTQSPTHLIKTRGQQVTLRCSSQSGHNTVSWYQQALGQGPQFIFQYYREEENGRGNFPPRFSGLQFPNYSSELNVNALELDDSALYLCASTQTDSVYNEQFFGPGTRLTVL.

Notes on this clonotype: Since a far larger clone is one base different, this is likely a read error. The V and J genes are TRBV5-5 and TRBJ2-4; TRBD2 is a possible D gene (5 bases). Germline lookup yields CDR1 SGHKS and CDR2 YYEKEE (reference sequence). The CDR3 consists of 13 residues. V was trimmed by 1 base and J by 13 bases, leaving 15 bases between them. As DNA, the CDR3 is TGTGCCAGCAGCTTGTCTAGCTACAATGAGCAGTACTTC. Its translation is CASSLSSYNEQYF.

The chain employs TRBV30 and TRBJ1-2; D gene uncertain. The CDR3 is made up of 13 amino acids. Trimming left V 4 bases short and J 8 bases short, with 17 bases between. The germline V gene has CDR1 GTSNPN and CDR2 SVGIG (reference sequence). CDR3 sequence reads: CAWMSATVTGYTF. The DNA of the CDR3 is TGTGCCTGGATGAGTGCCACGGTTACGGGCTACACCTTC.

This clonotype was picked up many times. The rearrangement joins TRBV28 to TRBJ2-7; 7 bases map to TRBD1. Germline lookup yields CDR1 MDHEN and CDR2 SYDVKM. After removal of 3 bases from V and 2 bases from J, the junction contained 10 bases not matched to a gene. This CDR3 contains 16 residues. The CDR3 DNA follows: TGTGCCAGCAGTTTGTCCCCCGGGACAGCGCCCTACGAGCAGTACTTC. This codes for CASSLSPGTAPYEQYF.

This clonotype was seen only a few times. The J gene is TRBJ2-3, the V gene TRBV29-1; the match to TRBD2 covers 7 bases. The CDR3 covers 15 residues. Trimming at V came to 4 bases and at J to 0 bases, leaving 7 bases not matched to a gene. From germline, CDR1 is SQVTM and CDR2 ANQGSEA. The CDR3, as DNA: TGCAGCGTTGTCCCTAGCGGTTTTAGCACAGATACGCAGTATTTT. Amino acid sequence: CSVVPSGFSTDTQYF.

The rearrangement links TRBV20-1 to TRBJ1-2; the D is unclear. Germline CDR1 and CDR2: DFQATT and SNEGSKA (reference sequence). The CDR3 consists of 13 residues. The germline V and J ends were trimmed by 3 bases and 2 bases, with 10 bases remaining between them. In DNA, the CDR3 is TGCAGTGCTAGGGATGACTCAAACTATGGCTACACCTTC. Its protein product is CSARDDSNYGYTF.

This clonotype was recorded many times. The chain uses TRBV12-3 or TRBV12-4 and TRBJ1-1, with TRBD1 matching over 7 bases. Trimming removed 7 bases from V and 3 bases from J; junction bases left unmatched: 2. This CDR3 spans 12 amino acids. The CDR3 is CASTTGDTEAFF. The CDR3 bases are TGTGCCAGCACCACAGGGGACACTGAAGCTTTCTTT.

This clonotype was counted at least ten times. This chain connects TRBV27 to TRBJ2-7; 8 nucleotides align to TRBD2. The CDR3 runs 15 residues. J was trimmed by 9 bases and V by 2 bases; bases with no gene match: 12. CDR1 and CDR2 (germline): MNHEY, SMNVEV (reference sequence). The CDR3 coding sequence is TGTGCCAGCAGTTTAAGGACGGGAGGGACTTTAGGGCAGTACTTC. Translation gives CASSLRTGGTLGQYF.

As regards this clonotype: A junction end diverges from the germline sequence, so it may reflect a read error. The chain uses TRBV7-7 and TRBJ1-3; no firm D call. The length of the CDR3 is 14 residues. Germline CDR1 is SSHAT and CDR2 is FNYEAQ (reference sequence). This CDR3 is CASSLGPTGNTIYF. In DNA form, the CDR3 reads TGTGCTAGCAGCTTAGGACCCACTGGAAACACCATATATTTT.

V is TRBV9 and J is TRBJ2-2; 14 nucleotides line up with TRBD2. The V gene's germline CDR1 is SGDLS and CDR2 YYNGEE. V gave up 3 bases and J gave up 4 bases; unmatched junction bases: 5. This CDR3 is built from 17 residues. The CDR3 here is CASSAEGLAGVTGELFF. In nucleotides, the CDR3 is TGTGCCAGCAGCGCCGAGGGACTAGCGGGAGTCACCGGGGAGCTGTTTTTT.

In its sample, this clonotype was seen many times. This sequence joins TRBV3-1 and TRBJ1-4, with no clear D. This CDR3 is built from 13 residues. Germline-derived CDR1 and CDR2 are LGHDT and YNNKEL (reference sequence). The V end lost 8 bases, the J end lost 8 bases, and 15 bases lay between the germline ends. The CDR3 bases are TGTGCCAGCGCGGGCCTCCTCAAGGAAAAACTGTTTTTT. Protein sequence: CASAGLLKEKLFF. The whole variable domain, remainder taken from reference TRBV3-1 and TRBJ1-4, is DTAVSQTPKYLVTQMGNDKSIKCEQNLGHDTMYWYKQDSKKFLKIMFSYNNKELIINETVPNRFSPKSPDKAHLNLHINSLELGDSAVYFCASAGLLKEKLFFGSGTQLSVL.

This clonotype was counted many times. The J gene is TRBJ2-2, the V gene TRBV2, with 7 nucleotides matching TRBD2. V lost 8 bases to trimming and J lost 0 bases; unmatched junction nucleotides: 3. CDR1 is SNHLY, CDR2 FYNNEI, per germline. The CDR3 spans 14 residues. The CDR3 loop reads CASSSGSNTGELFF. CDR3 in DNA: TGTGCCAGCTCTAGCGGCTCGAACACCGGGGAGCTGTTTTTT.

There are many counts of this clonotype. The V gene is TRBV7-2, the J gene TRBJ2-1, with 11 bases that match TRBD2. Germline CDR1 and CDR2: SGHTA and FQGNSA. The CDR3 length is 17 residues. J lost 6 bases, V lost 6 bases, and 13 bases had no gene match. In DNA form, the CDR3 reads TGTGCCAGCAGTCAAGGGACTAGCGGAGGGAGTGGCAATGAGCAGTTCTTC. It translates to CASSQGTSGGSGNEQFF.

This clonotype occurred many times. The chain links TRBV30 to TRBJ1-1; D might be TRBD1 (5 bases). The CDR3 extends over 12 amino acids. Trimming left V 4 bases short and J 4 bases short, with 10 bases between. Per germline, CDR1 GTSNPN and CDR2 SVGIG (reference sequence). This chain's CDR3 is CAWTGSATEAFF. DNA of the CDR3: TGTGCCTGGACAGGGTCGGCCACTGAAGCTTTCTTT.

In this sample, this clonotype turned up many times. V usage is TRBV7-9 and J usage is TRBJ2-2; 11 nucleotides align to TRBD2. After removal of 1 base from V and 2 bases from J, the junction contained 3 bases not matched to a gene. Germline values: CDR1 SEHNR, CDR2 FQNEAQ (reference sequence). There are 17 residues in the CDR3. The CDR3 sequence: CASSLVLAGANTGELFF. CDR3 sequence (DNA): TGTGCCAGCAGCTTAGTACTAGCGGGAGCCAACACCGGGGAGCTGTTTTTT.

This clonotype showed up many times. CDR3 protein: CASRPGTVNTEAFF. DNA of the CDR3: TGTGCCAGTAGACCCGGGACAGTGAACACTGAAGCTTTCTTT. The J gene is TRBJ1-1, the V gene TRBV19, with 7 bases lining up with TRBD1. CDR3 length equals 14 residues. In germline, CDR1 is LNHDA, CDR2 SQIVND (reference sequence). Germline trimming cut 6 bases from V and 0 bases from J; bases unmatched to any gene: 4.

Ten or more counts support this clonotype. The chain has TRBV27 and TRBJ2-1, with D tentatively TRBD2 (5 bases). The CDR3 totals 14 residues. Germline loops: CDR1 MNHEY, CDR2 SMNVEV (reference sequence). Trimming stripped 6 bases from V and 2 bases from J, with 11 bases between. For the CDR3, the DNA is TGTGCCAGCAGCTTAAGCGGTACCTACAATGAGCAGTTCTTC. Translation: CASSLSGTYNEQFF.

This clonotype was counted at least ten times. The chain recombines TRBV7-2 with TRBJ2-1; D is undetermined. Germline CDR1 SGHTA, CDR2 FQGNSA. V gave up 0 bases and J gave up 9 bases, with 21 bases separating them. This CDR3 contains 17 residues. The CDR3 region is CASSLALVREQQREQFF. Here the CDR3 DNA reads TGTGCCAGCAGCTTAGCGCTGGTTAGGGAACAACAACGTGAGCAGTTCTTC.

Comments on this clonotype: This may stem from a read error, because a much larger clone lies one nucleotide away. The chain employs TRBV11-2 and TRBJ2-1; 9 bases line up with TRBD2. The CDR3 length is 17 residues. Germline V CDR1 and CDR2: SGHAT, FQNNGV. The V segment lost 1 base and the J segment 12 bases; nucleotides outside the gene matches: 16. CDR3 region: CASSLGSVAGVGRGQFF. CDR3 nucleotides: TGTGCCAGCAGCTTAGGTAGTGTAGCGGGAGTTGGTCGTGGGCAGTTCTTC.

The V and J genes are TRBV5-1 and TRBJ2-3, with D hard to call. Deletions cut 6 bases from V and 1 base from J, with 12 bases between. The CDR3 runs to 14 residues. Germline V gene data show CDR1 as SGHRS and CDR2 as YFSETQ. CDR3 sequence: CASIPLGGTDTQYF. The CDR3 DNA reads TGCGCCAGCATCCCCCTTGGAGGCACAGATACGCAGTATTTT.

This sequence joins TRBV24-1 and TRBJ2-3, with 13 positions matching TRBD2. This CDR3 is 20 amino acids long. Germline loops: CDR1 KGHDR, CDR2 SFDVKD. V shed 3 bases and J 0 bases; nucleotides not matched to a gene: 11. The CDR3, as DNA: TGTGCCACCAGTGATACCGGGACTAGCGGGATTCTTATAAGCACAGATACGCAGTATTTT. This translates into CATSDTGTSGILISTDTQYF.

This clonotype occurred many times. This sequence joins TRBV3-1 and TRBJ1-2; no clear D. The CDR3 is made up of 12 amino acids. V was cut by 1 base and J by 5 bases, with 5 bases left in between. The germline gives CDR1 LGHDT, CDR2 YNNKEL (reference sequence). CDR3 nucleotides: TGTGCCAGCAGCCAAGCTGATTATGGCTACACCTTC. This translates into CASSQADYGYTF.

This clonotype was counted between two and nine times. A much bigger clone sits one base away, suggesting this may be a read error. The V gene is TRBV28, the J gene TRBJ2-7, with D possibly being TRBD1 (6 bases). Germline V gene data show CDR1 as MDHEN and CDR2 as SYDVKM. The CDR3 loop spans 12 amino acids. In DNA form, the CDR3 reads TGTGCCAGCAGTTCTTCCAACAGGGTAGGAAGCTTC. Translating it yields CASSSSNRVGSF.

This clonotype was seen ten or more times. This chain links TRBV28 with TRBJ1-1; D gene unclear. Looked up from germline, CDR1 is MDHEN and CDR2 is SYDVKM. The CDR3 runs to 14 residues. V lost 3 bases, J lost 1 base, and 9 bases lay in between. In DNA form, the CDR3 reads TGTGCCAGCAGTTTGCCCTACAAGAACACTGAAGCTTTCTTT. It codes for CASSLPYKNTEAFF.